This TCR beta chain was recorded in a study of radiotherapy plus CTLA-4 blockade in lung cancer. Across the whole study: An objective response was seen in 15% to 20% of patients, and disease control in 25% to 40%.

A remark on this clone: What it binds is unknown.

The study gave focal radiation plus ipilimumab CTLA-4 blockade to patients with chemo-refractory metastatic non-small-cell lung cancer. Findings and caveats of the study: After radiotherapy and ipilimumab, tumor-derived clones expanded in peripheral blood.

The V gene's germline CDR1 is LNHDA and CDR2 SQIVND (reference sequence). Unmatched junction bases numbered 6, after V lost 5 bases and J lost 5 bases. This CDR3 region has 15 residues. TCRdb's table, derived via immunoSEQ multiplex PCR, lists solely in-frame clones and lacks some. The repertoire holds about 59,000 clones, with around 74% as singletons. The clonotype originates from a human donor with non-small cell lung cancer whose response to radiotherapy plus ipilimumab could not be evaluated. The chain is built from TRBV19 and TRBJ1-1, with 12 bases identical to TRBD1. Source: peripheral blood, taken from a patient treated with radiotherapy plus ipilimumab. The CDR3 sequence is CASSVTGQGATEAFF. CDR3 nucleotides: TGTGCCAGTAGTGTAACGGGACAGGGGGCAACTGAAGCTTTCTTT.